This entry lists 9 T cell receptor beta chains sequenced from one sample in a study of technical replicates of blood from a few donors. Data came from immunoSEQ multiplex PCR; TCRdb stores just in-frame clones and leaves some out. The table has 70,000 to 95,000 clones, more than 85% seen once. The sample comprised T cells isolated from PBMCs. The receptors here all came from a human donor in good health.

This clone was picked up one time. This rearrangement joins TRBV15 to TRBJ2-7; D is perhaps TRBD1 (6 bases). V lost 5 bases and J 4 bases, leaving 15 bases between the germline ends. Germline values: CDR1 LNHNV, CDR2 YYDKDF (reference sequence). CDR3 length equals 14 residues. The CDR3 region has the DNA TGTGCCACCAGCCCCCGAGCCGGACAGTACGAGCAGTACTTC. As protein: CATSPRAGQYEQYF.

This clone was detected only a few times. The chain carries TRBV7-9 and TRBJ1-5; unclear D gene. V gave up 6 bases and J gave up 2 bases, with 17 bases separating them. From germline, CDR1 is SEHNR and CDR2 FQNEAQ (reference sequence). This CDR3 is 16 amino acids long. The CDR3 protein is CASSTAGGGGNQPQHF. In DNA, the CDR3 is TGTGCCAGCAGTACAGCGGGAGGAGGTGGCAATCAGCCCCAGCATTTT. Looking up the rest from reference TRBV7-9 and TRBJ1-5 gives the full variable domain: DTGVSQNPRHKITKRGQNVTFRCDPISEHNRLYWYRQTLGQGPEFLTYFQNEAQLEKSRLLSDRFSAERPKGSFSTLEIQRTEQGDSAMYLCASSTAGGGGNQPQHFGDGTRLSIL.

The V and J genes are TRBV10-3 and TRBJ2-3, with 9 bases that match TRBD2. Germline CDR1 reads ENHRY; CDR2 reads SYGVKD. The CDR3 contains 14 residues. V lost 10 bases and J lost 2; bases outside the gene matches: 7. This CDR3 reads CATGGGAPTDTQYF. Here the CDR3 DNA reads TGTGCCACCGGCGGGGGGGCCCCCACAGATACGCAGTATTTT.

The chain is built from TRBV19 and TRBJ2-4, with TRBD1 matching over 7 bases. V lost 0 bases, J lost 4 bases, and 12 bases stayed unmatched. There are 18 residues in the CDR3. In germline, CDR1 is LNHDA, CDR2 SQIVND (reference sequence). The CDR3 DNA sequence: TGTGCCAGTAGTATAGAGGGGTGGACAGGCTCACCGAAAAACATTCAGTACTTC. Translated: CASSIEGWTGSPKNIQYF. The full variable domain, completed using reference TRBV19 and TRBJ2-4, is DGGITQSPKYLFRKEGQNVTLSCEQNLNHDAMYWYRQDPGQGLRLIYYSQIVNDFQKGDIAEGYSVSREKKESFPLTVTSAQKNPTAFYLCASSIEGWTGSPKNIQYFGAGTRLSVL.

The rearrangement joins TRBV12-5 to TRBJ2-7; 8 bases map to TRBD1. The germline gives CDR1 LGHNT, CDR2 FRNRAP. Trimming removed 1 base from V and 2 bases from J; junction bases left unmatched: 7. The CDR3 contains 16 residues. The CDR3 region is CASGLARTGTPYEQYF. In DNA form, the CDR3 reads TGTGCTAGTGGTTTGGCTCGGACAGGGACCCCCTACGAGCAGTACTTC.

The rearrangement joins TRBV6-5 to TRBJ1-3; D is uncertain. The germline V gene has CDR1 MNHEY and CDR2 SVGAGI. V lost 4 bases, J lost 0 bases, and 7 bases lay in between. The CDR3 contains 14 residues. CDR3: CASSLGSSGNTIYF. Here the CDR3 DNA reads TGTGCCAGCAGTTTAGGGAGCTCTGGAAACACCATATATTTT.

The V gene is TRBV4-2, the J gene TRBJ1-2; no firm D call. V lost 2 bases, J lost 8 bases, and 12 bases lay in between. The CDR3 totals 13 residues. CDR1 and CDR2 from the germline V gene are LGHNA and YNFKEQ. The CDR3 DNA reads as TGTGCCAGCAGCCAACTTATATCGGGAGGCTACACCTTC. This encodes CASSQLISGGYTF.

The gene calls are TRBV4-1 and TRBJ2-3; the match to TRBD1 covers 7 bases. In germline, CDR1 is MGHRA, CDR2 YSYEKL. There are 16 residues in the CDR3. With 0 bases clipped from V and 2 bases from J, the junction kept 5 bases outside the gene matches. The chain's CDR3 is CASSQDPGQYTDTQYF. CDR3 nucleotides: TGCGCCAGCAGCCAAGATCCGGGACAGTACACAGATACGCAGTATTTT.

The gene calls are TRBV4-1 and TRBJ2-7, with 7 bases fitting TRBD2. Germline assignment: CDR1 MGHRA and CDR2 YSYEKL. CDR3 length: 18 residues. Trimming at V came to 1 base and at J to 4 bases, leaving 16 bases not matched to a gene. CDR3 sequence reads: CASSQAPAGDRPSYEQYF. CDR3 bases: TGCGCCAGCAGCCAAGCCCCCGCGGGGGACCGGCCGTCTTACGAGCAGTACTTC.